This T cell receptor beta chain was found in a study of OX40 agonist ivuxolimab in advanced cancers. Looking at the study overall: An agonistic anti-OX40 (CD134) antibody, ivuxolimab, was used to treat the patients. Two patients with cutaneous melanoma and one with hepatocellular carcinoma, three in total, showed partial responses. The dose-escalation cohort had hepatocellular carcinoma, melanoma, renal cell or head and neck cancer. General study findings and limits: In CD8+ T cells, expanded clones were on average more numerous than in CD4+.

Only in-frame clones appear in the TCRdb table, and some are missing; sequencing was by immunoSEQ multiplex PCR. Altogether about 69,000 clones are present, just over 90% being singletons, with the ten largest covering 0.25% to 0.3%. The CDR3 extends over 17 amino acids. After removal of 5 bases from V and 1 base from J, the junction contained 11 bases not matched to a gene. CDR1 and CDR2 (germline): SGHTA, FQGTGA. Concerning this clone itself: Its antigen is still unknown.

The genes are TRBV7-3 and TRBJ2-5, with 9 bases identical to TRBD2. The source of this sequence is an adult with an advanced solid tumor such as melanoma, head and neck, liver or kidney cancer. The sample consisted of CD4+ or CD8+ T cells sorted from blood, taken in a trial of the OX40 agonist ivuxolimab. CDR3 loop: CASSQTGTSKSQETQYF. DNA for the CDR3: TGTGCCAGCAGCCAAACCGGGACTAGCAAGTCCCAAGAGACCCAGTACTTC.